The 30 T cell receptor beta chains below all came from one sample that was sequenced in a study of siplizumab effects on memory and regulatory T cells. Only in-frame clones appear in the TCRdb table, and some are missing; sequencing was by immunoSEQ multiplex PCR. The sample lists tens of thousands of clones; roughly 90% were seen once. Sequencing was carried out using Tregs sorted from blood. These receptors came from a human donor in good health.

The chain uses TRBV13 and TRBJ1-1; 8 bases agree with TRBD1. The CDR3 is made up of 15 amino acids. The germline gives CDR1 PRHDT, CDR2 FYEKMQ (reference sequence). Trimming cost V 5 bases and J 7 bases; bases outside gene matches: 12. The CDR3 nucleotides read TGTGCCAGCAGCCCCGAGCGACAGGGGCCGGTTGAAGCTTTCTTT. Translation: CASSPERQGPVEAFF.

This chain joins TRBV9 and TRBJ1-2, with D possibly matching TRBD1 (6 bases). Germline V gene lookup returns CDR1 SGDLS and CDR2 YYNGEE. V lost 3 bases to trimming and J lost 3 bases, with 12 bases between them. CDR3 length equals 14 residues. CDR3 region: CASSARGADYGYTF. DNA of the CDR3: TGTGCCAGCAGCGCCCGGGGGGCCGACTATGGCTACACCTTC. The full variable domain, rest sourced from reference TRBV9 and TRBJ1-2, is DSGVTQTPKHLITATGQRVTLRCSPRSGDLSVYWYQQSLDQGLQFLIQYYNGEERAKGNILERFSAQQFPDLHSELNLSSLELGDSALYFCASSARGADYGYTFGSGTRLTVV.

This sequence joins TRBV6-5 and TRBJ2-3; 9 bases line up with TRBD1. This CDR3 contains 14 residues. V shed 6 bases, J shed 6 bases, and the junction held 7 bases outside the gene matches. Germline CDR1 MNHEY, CDR2 SVGAGI. CDR3 sequence reads: CASSRQGVVDTQYF. The CDR3 nucleotides read TGTGCCAGCAGCCGACAGGGGGTTGTTGATACGCAGTATTTT.

This chain connects TRBV7-6 to TRBJ1-1; D is perhaps TRBD1 (6 bases). Germline V gene lookup returns CDR1 SGHVS and CDR2 FNYEAQ. V gave up 2 bases and J gave up 2 bases, with 9 bases separating them. CDR3 size: 14 residues. The CDR3 loop is CASSLQGRNTEAFF. CDR3 DNA sequence: TGTGCCAGCAGCTTACAGGGGCGTAACACTGAAGCTTTCTTT.

The rearrangement joins TRBV29-1 to TRBJ2-5, with no clear D. The germline V gene encodes CDR1 SQVTM and CDR2 ANQGSEA. V was clipped by 2 bases and J by 1 base, with 5 bases between them. The CDR3 sequence is 12 residues long. This CDR3 reads CSVERAQETQYF. CDR3 nucleotides: TGCAGCGTTGAACGGGCCCAAGAGACCCAGTACTTC.

The chain has TRBV6-5 and TRBJ1-6, with unresolved D. V was shortened by 6 bases and J by 6 bases, with 6 bases between the two germline ends. Germline-derived CDR1 and CDR2 are MNHEY and SVGAGI. The CDR3 contains 12 residues. CDR3 protein: CASSYTNSPLHF. For the CDR3, the DNA is TGTGCCAGCAGCTACACTAATTCACCCCTCCACTTT.

The chain joins TRBV7-3 to TRBJ1-1; D perhaps matches TRBD1 (5 bases). The germline gives CDR1 SGHTA, CDR2 FQGTGA. The CDR3 covers 14 residues. Trimming shortened V by 2 bases and J by 6 bases, and 13 bases separated the two germline ends. The CDR3 DNA follows: TGTGCCAGCAGCTTACATCAGGGACTCTCTGAAGCTTTCTTT. Amino acids: CASSLHQGLSEAFF.

The V call is TRBV10-3, the J call TRBJ2-7; D may be TRBD2 (5 bases). V gave up 6 bases and J gave up 2 bases, with 14 bases separating them. The CDR3 runs 14 residues. Germline V gene sequence: CDR1 ENHRY, CDR2 SYGVKD. The DNA of the CDR3 is TGTGCCATCAGCGGGCAGGAGGAAACCTACGAGCAGTACTTC. Its translation is CAISGQEETYEQYF.

The gene calls are TRBV18 and TRBJ1-2; D gene ambiguous. From germline, CDR1 is KGHSH and CDR2 LQKENI. This CDR3 is 13 amino acids long. Deletions cut 3 bases from V and 4 bases from J, with 9 bases between. The CDR3 nucleotides read TGTGCCAGCTCACCCGACCCCCTCTATGGCTACACCTTC. Translated, it gives CASSPDPLYGYTF.

This clone was detected a few times. The V and J genes are TRBV6-4 and TRBJ2-3; the match to TRBD1 covers 9 bases. V trimming: 4 bases; J trimming: 8 bases; junction bases outside the gene matches: 4. CDR1 and CDR2 from the germline V gene are MRHNA and SNTAGT. The CDR3 covers 13 residues. CDR3 DNA sequence: TGTGCCAGCAGTGGTGAGACAGGGGGTACGCAGTATTTT. It is translated as CASSGETGGTQYF.

This clone turned up a few times. The chain has TRBV29-1 and TRBJ2-3, with 7 nucleotides matching TRBD1. V trimming: 4 bases; J trimming: 1 base; junction bases outside the gene matches: 2. Germline CDR1 SQVTM, CDR2 ANQGSEA. The CDR3 runs 13 residues. CDR3 sequence reads: CSVADRGTDTQYF. Here the CDR3 DNA reads TGCAGCGTTGCCGACAGGGGCACAGATACGCAGTATTTT.

V usage is TRBV6-4 and J usage is TRBJ2-3; TRBD2 agrees at 9 bases. Germline CDR1 and CDR2: MRHNA and SNTAGT. With V trimmed by 3 bases and J by 2 bases, 0 bases remained unmatched. There are 14 residues in the CDR3. The CDR3 loop reads CASSEGLATDTQYF. CDR3 nucleotide sequence: TGTGCCAGCAGTGAGGGACTAGCCACAGATACGCAGTATTTT.

The chain employs TRBV7-2 and TRBJ2-3, with 7 bases fitting TRBD1. Germline loops: CDR1 SGHTA, CDR2 FQGNSA. Trimming took 5 bases from V and 5 from J; bases not matched to a gene: 4. The CDR3 covers 13 residues. In DNA form, the CDR3 reads TGTGCCAGCAGCCCCACAGGGGAAGATACGCAGTATTTT. This encodes CASSPTGEDTQYF.

The chain recombines TRBV4-2 with TRBJ2-3; 11 nucleotides match TRBD2. V was pared by 4 bases and J by 4 bases, with 13 bases of the junction left unmatched. The CDR3 spans 18 residues. From germline, CDR1 is LGHNA and CDR2 YNFKEQ. CDR3 sequence: CASSPHIAGGLVSDTQYF. DNA of the CDR3: TGTGCCAGCAGCCCCCATATAGCGGGGGGGCTTGTCTCAGATACGCAGTATTTT.

The rearrangement uses TRBV11-1 and TRBJ1-2; 9 bases map to TRBD1. Germline V CDR1 and CDR2: SGHAT, FQDESV (reference sequence). Trimming cost V 5 bases and J 4 bases; bases outside gene matches: 5. This CDR3 spans 14 amino acids. The CDR3 reads CASSPQGAIYGYTF. The CDR3 DNA reads as TGTGCCAGCAGCCCACAGGGGGCAATCTATGGCTACACCTTC.

The chain is built from TRBV6-1 and TRBJ1-2; no clear D gene. V was clipped by 1 base and J by 3 bases, with 12 bases between them. Germline V lookup: CDR1 MNHNS, CDR2 SASEGT. CDR3 length: 15 residues. The CDR3 DNA follows: TGTGCCAGCAGTGAAGTCGGACCGTATTACTATGGCTACACCTTC. Translating it yields CASSEVGPYYYGYTF.

The rearrangement joins TRBV5-6 to TRBJ2-3, with D perhaps TRBD2 (6 bases). CDR3 length: 16 residues. Germline CDR1 SGHDT, CDR2 YYEEEE. V lost 6 bases, J lost 1 base, and 18 bases lay in between. The CDR3 DNA reads as TGTGCCAGCATCCCCGGGACTGGATTGGGCACAGATACGCAGTATTTT. Translating gives CASIPGTGLGTDTQYF.

This chain uses TRBV9 with TRBJ1-2; D uncertain. V was cut by 0 bases and J by 4 bases, with 13 bases left in between. The CDR3 runs to 15 residues. In germline, CDR1 is SGDLS, CDR2 YYNGEE. Here the CDR3 DNA reads TGTGCCAGCAGCGTAGCTTCTGGAGGGAGCTATGGCTACACCTTC. Translated, it gives CASSVASGGSYGYTF.

The CDR3: CASSMGRSTGELFF. Here the CDR3 DNA reads TGTGCCAGTAGTATGGGACGGAGCACCGGGGAGCTGTTTTTT. The V gene is TRBV19, the J gene TRBJ2-2; tentatively, D is TRBD1 or TRBD2 (5 bases each). This CDR3 contains 14 residues. The V end was cut by 3 bases, the J end by 4 bases, with 9 bases between. Germline CDR1 is LNHDA and CDR2 is SQIVND (reference sequence).

The chain employs TRBV7-6 and TRBJ2-6, with D tentatively TRBD1 (6 bases). The CDR3 spans 14 residues. V lost 5 bases and J 1 base, leaving 6 bases between the germline ends. Germline loops: CDR1 SGHVS, CDR2 FNYEAQ. CDR3 DNA sequence: TGTGCCAGCAGCACAGGGTCTGGGGCCAACGTCCTGACTTTC. It translates to CASSTGSGANVLTF.

This chain links TRBV9 with TRBJ1-2; no reliable D call. V dropped 3 bases and J dropped 3 bases, with 3 bases sitting between them. The CDR3 spans 11 residues. Germline-derived CDR1 and CDR2 are SGDLS and YYNGEE. CDR3 nucleotide sequence: TGTGCCAGCAGCGGATACTATGGCTACACCTTC. It is translated as CASSGYYGYTF.

The chain uses TRBV9 and TRBJ2-6, with unresolved D. V shed 0 bases and J shed 0 bases, with 7 bases lying between them. The CDR3 spans 16 residues. Germline CDR1 is SGDLS and CDR2 is YYNGEE. CDR3 DNA sequence: TGTGCCAGCAGCGTAGGCTTCTTCTCTGGGGCCAACGTCCTGACTTTC. Residues: CASSVGFFSGANVLTF.

The chain links TRBV29-1 to TRBJ1-1, with D hard to call. Trimming pared 3 bases from V and 1 base from J, leaving 3 bases between. Germline CDR1 is SQVTM and CDR2 is ANQGSEA. The CDR3 spans 11 residues. CDR3 coding DNA: TGCAGCGTTGAGCGGAACACTGAAGCTTTCTTT. This encodes CSVERNTEAFF.

The rearrangement joins TRBV11-1 to TRBJ2-7, with D maybe TRBD1 (6 bases). In germline, CDR1 is SGHAT, CDR2 FQDESV (reference sequence). The CDR3 runs to 17 residues. With 5 bases removed from V and 6 bases from J, the gap between germline ends came to 26 bases. This CDR3 is CASSPPPQGSRPGEQYF. CDR3 in DNA: TGTGCCAGCAGCCCCCCCCCACAGGGTTCTCGGCCGGGCGAGCAGTACTTC.

This clone was found a few times. The gene calls are TRBV7-9 and TRBJ1-4; no clear D. The CDR3 has 12 amino acids. Germline CDR1 and CDR2: SEHNR and FQNEAQ (reference sequence). Trimming cost V 4 bases and J 8 bases, with 8 bases left between them. CDR3 coding DNA: TGTGCCAGCAGCTATGGGGAGGAAAAACTGTTTTTT. This sequence encodes CASSYGEEKLFF. Full variable domain (outside the CDR3, taken from reference TRBV7-9 and TRBJ1-4): DTGVSQNPRHKITKRGQNVTFRCDPISEHNRLYWYRQTLGQGPEFLTYFQNEAQLEKSRLLSDRFSAERPKGSFSTLEIQRTEQGDSAMYLCASSYGEEKLFFGSGTQLSVL.

The rearrangement links TRBV10-1 to TRBJ2-1, with TRBD1 matching over 9 bases. The ends lost 10 bases at V and 6 bases at J; junction bases unmatched: 10. The CDR3 is 14 amino acids. Germline V lookup: CDR1 WNHNN, CDR2 SYGVQD (reference sequence). CDR3 sequence: CATSGDRDSNEQFF. The CDR3 DNA sequence: TGCGCCACCTCGGGGGACAGGGATTCCAATGAGCAGTTCTTC.

The chain uses TRBV29-1 and TRBJ1-1; D may be TRBD1 (6 bases). This CDR3 is built from 15 residues. Germline CDR1 SQVTM, CDR2 ANQGSEA. Trimming removed 6 bases from V and 1 base from J, with 18 bases in between. CDR3 sequence reads: CSVEVLGDKNTEAFF. The CDR3 bases are TGCAGCGTAGAGGTTTTGGGGGACAAGAACACTGAAGCTTTCTTT.

The chain has TRBV28 and TRBJ2-6; tentatively, D is TRBD1 or TRBD2 (5 bases each). The CDR3 loop spans 17 amino acids. The germline gives CDR1 MDHEN, CDR2 SYDVKM. V shed 3 bases and J shed 0 bases, with 12 bases lying between them. The DNA for the CDR3 is TGTGCCAGCAGTTTCCTGGGACGTATCTCTGGGGCCAACGTCCTGACTTTC. Amino acids: CASSFLGRISGANVLTF. Looking up the rest from reference TRBV28 and TRBJ2-6 gives the full variable domain: DVKVTQSSRYLVKRTGEKVFLECVQDMDHENMFWYRQDPGLGLRLIYFSYDVKMKEKGDIPEGYSVSREKKERFSLILESASTNQTSMYLCASSFLGRISGANVLTFGAGSRLTVL.

The gene calls are TRBV4-2 and TRBJ2-7, with a possible D match to TRBD1 (5 bases). This CDR3 is built from 13 residues. Deletions cut 0 bases from V and 6 bases from J, with 9 bases between. Germline lookup yields CDR1 LGHNA and CDR2 YNFKEQ. Written as DNA, the CDR3 is TGTGCCAGCAGCCAAGATAGCAGGGCCGAGCAGTACTTC. It translates to CASSQDSRAEQYF.

In the case of this clone: In the same sample, other DNA sequences code for this CDR3. This chain uses TRBV5-1 with TRBJ1-2, with D perhaps TRBD1 (5 bases). V was trimmed by 4 bases and J by 5 bases, leaving 12 bases between them. Per the germline V gene, CDR1 is SGHRS and CDR2 is YFSETQ. The CDR3 contains 13 residues. CDR3 bases: TGCGCCAGCAGCCCAGGGACGGGATATGGCTACACCTTC. Its translation: CASSPGTGYGYTF. Looking up the rest from reference TRBV5-1 and TRBJ1-2 gives the full variable domain: KAGVTQTPRYLIKTRGQQVTLSCSPISGHRSVSWYQQTPGQGLQFLFEYFSETQRNKGNFPGRFSGRQFSNSRSEMNVSTLELGDSALYLCASSPGTGYGYTFGSGTRLTVV.